The following is a TCR beta chain sequence with its context. Unique molecular identifiers were built into the TCRbeta library. Via MiXCR, TCRdb re-called the PCR reads, giving one row per CDR3 protein. The table has over 550,000 distinct CDR3 sequences, over 9.5% seen once; the top ten hold less than 5%. The CDR3 totals 11 residues. The germline gives CDR1 KGHDR, CDR2 SFDVKD. V was cut by 7 bases and J by 5 bases, with 5 bases left in between. This specimen comes from a study of T-cell reconstitution after alpha-beta-depleted transplantation in children. The sequence was obtained from a human donor who donated a stem cell graft to a child with acute myeloid leukemia. The chain joins TRBV24-1 to TRBJ2-1, with no clear D. The material was PBMCs from the stem cell graft donor, obtained from the stem cell graft. The CDR3 loop is CATRGNNEQFF. DNA of the CDR3: TGTGCCACCAGGGGGAACAATGAGCAGTTCTTC.